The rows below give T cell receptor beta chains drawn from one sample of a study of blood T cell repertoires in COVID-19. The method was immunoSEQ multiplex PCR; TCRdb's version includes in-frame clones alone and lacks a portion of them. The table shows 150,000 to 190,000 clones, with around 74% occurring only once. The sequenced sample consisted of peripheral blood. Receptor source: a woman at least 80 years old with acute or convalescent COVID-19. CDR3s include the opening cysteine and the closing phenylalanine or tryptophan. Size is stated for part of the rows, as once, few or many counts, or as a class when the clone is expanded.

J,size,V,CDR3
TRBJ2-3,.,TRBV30,CAWRDLAGGTDTQYF
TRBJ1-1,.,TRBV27,CASSLAGRNTEAFF
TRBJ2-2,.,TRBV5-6,CASRTNGGTEVGELFF
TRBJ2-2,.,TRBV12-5,CASGQGQGHTGELFF
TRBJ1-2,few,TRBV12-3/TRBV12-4,CASRSGQVYGYTF
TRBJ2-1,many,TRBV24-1,CATSGPGGAREQFF
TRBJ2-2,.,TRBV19,CASSRLAGGSGELFF
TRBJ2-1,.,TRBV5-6,CASSLFLTSGYNEQFF
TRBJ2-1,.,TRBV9,CASSVEWGRVSNEQFF
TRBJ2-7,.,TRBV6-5,CASLDPGAGAFEQYF
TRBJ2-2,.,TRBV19,CASSIADKANTGELFF
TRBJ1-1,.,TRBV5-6,CASSFTYMNTEAFF
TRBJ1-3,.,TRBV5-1,CASSGTGTGNTIYF
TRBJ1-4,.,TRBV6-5,CASRRGSTNEKLFF
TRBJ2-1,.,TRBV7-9,CASRPDRGHHEQFF
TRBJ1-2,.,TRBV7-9,CASSGPGHSYGYTF
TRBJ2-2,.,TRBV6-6,CATALAGGTGELFF
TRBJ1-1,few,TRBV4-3,CASSQDFGSTLLAFF
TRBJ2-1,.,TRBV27,CASTLSRPGGPSNEQFF
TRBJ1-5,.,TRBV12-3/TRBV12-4,CASRETGDQPQHF
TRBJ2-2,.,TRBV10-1,CASSESGGALGELFF
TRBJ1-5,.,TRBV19,CASTTPRGVNQPQHF
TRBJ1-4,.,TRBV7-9,CASSFRSGGNTNEKLFF
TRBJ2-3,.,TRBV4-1,CASSQEEGARTDTQYF
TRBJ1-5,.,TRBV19,CASSNRDRGPQPQHF
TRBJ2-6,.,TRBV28,CASTRDRGSSGANVLTF
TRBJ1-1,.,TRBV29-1,CSVAGRLGHPEAFF
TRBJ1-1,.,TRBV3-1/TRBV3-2,CASSQGGLAAFF
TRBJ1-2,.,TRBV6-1,CASSEGGGYGYTF
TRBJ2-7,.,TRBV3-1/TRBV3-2,CASSQAWDTGGSYEQYF
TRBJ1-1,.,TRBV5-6,CASSLLTGQMNTEAFF
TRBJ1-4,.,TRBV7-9,CASSFGSGATNEKLFF
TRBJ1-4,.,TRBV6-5,CASSGGTGGEKLFF
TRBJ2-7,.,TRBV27,CASSLRASGGNSYEQYF
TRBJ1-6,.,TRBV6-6,CASSYLGQNSPLHF
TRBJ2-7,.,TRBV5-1,CASSLGGGASYEQYF
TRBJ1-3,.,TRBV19,CATNHLGGPGNTIYF
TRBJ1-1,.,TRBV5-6,CASTLRGWSEAFF
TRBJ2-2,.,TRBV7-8,CASSLGQGAGTGELFF
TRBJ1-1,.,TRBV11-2,CASSPLDRDSTEAFF
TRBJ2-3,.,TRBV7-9,CASSQRQGTDTQYF